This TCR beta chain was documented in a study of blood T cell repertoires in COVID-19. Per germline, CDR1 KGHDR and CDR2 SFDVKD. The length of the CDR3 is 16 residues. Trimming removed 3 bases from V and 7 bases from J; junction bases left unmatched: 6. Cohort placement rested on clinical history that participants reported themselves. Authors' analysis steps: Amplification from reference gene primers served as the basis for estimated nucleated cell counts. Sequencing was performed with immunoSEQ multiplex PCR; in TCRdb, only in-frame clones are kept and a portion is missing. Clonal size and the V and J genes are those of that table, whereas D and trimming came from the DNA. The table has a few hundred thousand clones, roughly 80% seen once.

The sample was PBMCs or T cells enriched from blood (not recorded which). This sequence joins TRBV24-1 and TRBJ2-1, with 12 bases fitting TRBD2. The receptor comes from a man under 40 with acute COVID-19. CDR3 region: CATSDAWTSGKNEQFF. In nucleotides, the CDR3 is TGTGCCACCAGTGATGCCTGGACTAGCGGGAAGAATGAGCAGTTCTTC.